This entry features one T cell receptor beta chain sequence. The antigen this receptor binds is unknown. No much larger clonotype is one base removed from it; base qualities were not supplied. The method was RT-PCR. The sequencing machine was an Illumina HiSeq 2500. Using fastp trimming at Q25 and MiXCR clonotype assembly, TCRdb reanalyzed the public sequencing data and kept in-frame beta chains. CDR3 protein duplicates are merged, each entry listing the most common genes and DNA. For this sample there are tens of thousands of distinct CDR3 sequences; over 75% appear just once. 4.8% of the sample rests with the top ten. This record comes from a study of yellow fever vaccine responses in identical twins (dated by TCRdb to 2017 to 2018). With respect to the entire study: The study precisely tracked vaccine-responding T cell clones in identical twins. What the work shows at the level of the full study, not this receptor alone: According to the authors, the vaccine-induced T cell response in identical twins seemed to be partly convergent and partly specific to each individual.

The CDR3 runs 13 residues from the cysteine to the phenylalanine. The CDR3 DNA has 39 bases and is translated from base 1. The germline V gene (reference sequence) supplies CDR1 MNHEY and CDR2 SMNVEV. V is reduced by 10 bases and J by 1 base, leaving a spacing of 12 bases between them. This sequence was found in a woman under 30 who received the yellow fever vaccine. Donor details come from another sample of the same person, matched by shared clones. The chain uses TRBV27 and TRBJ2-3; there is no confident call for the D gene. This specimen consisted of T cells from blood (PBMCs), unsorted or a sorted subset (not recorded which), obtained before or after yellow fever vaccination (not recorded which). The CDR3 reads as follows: CAIKAWGTDTQYF. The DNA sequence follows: TGTGCCATCAAAGCTTGGGGCACAGATACGCAGTATTTT.